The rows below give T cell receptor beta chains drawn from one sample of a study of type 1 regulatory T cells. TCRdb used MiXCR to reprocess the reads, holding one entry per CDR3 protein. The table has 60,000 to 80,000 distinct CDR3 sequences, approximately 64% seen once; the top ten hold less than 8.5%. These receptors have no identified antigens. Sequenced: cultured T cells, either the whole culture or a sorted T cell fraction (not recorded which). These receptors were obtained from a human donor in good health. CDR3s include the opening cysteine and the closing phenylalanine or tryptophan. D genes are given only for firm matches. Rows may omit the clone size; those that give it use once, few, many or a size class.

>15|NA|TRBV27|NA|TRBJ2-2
TGTGCCAGCAGCCGACGGGCCGGGAACACCGGGGAGCTGTTTTTT
CASSRRAGNTGELFF
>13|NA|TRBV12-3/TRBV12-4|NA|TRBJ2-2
TGTGCCAGCGGTTCATACACAAGTGGGGAGCTGTTTTTT
CASGSYTSGELFF
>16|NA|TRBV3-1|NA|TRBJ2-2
TGTGCCAGCAGCCAAATAAGGATGGGGAAGACCGGGGAGCTGTTTTTT
CASSQIRMGKTGELFF
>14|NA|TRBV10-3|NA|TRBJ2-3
TGTGCCATCAGGATGGGGGGAATTACAGATACGCAGTATTTT
CAIRMGGITDTQYF
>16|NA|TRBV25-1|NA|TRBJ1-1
TGTGCCAGCAGTGGGGAAGGGCCCCTCGTGAACACTGAAGCTTTCTTT
CASSGEGPLVNTEAFF
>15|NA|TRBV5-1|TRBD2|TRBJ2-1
TGCGCCAGCAGCCCCCGGGGGGAAGCCTACAATGAGCAGTTCTTC
CASSPRGEAYNEQFF
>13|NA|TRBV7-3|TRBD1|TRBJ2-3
TGTGCCAGCAGCGAAGGGACAGCAGATACGCAGTATTTT
CASSEGTADTQYF
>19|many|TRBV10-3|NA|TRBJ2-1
TGTGCCATCAGAGCCGGGACAGGGAGTCAGCGGGAGGGATACAATGAGCAGTTCTTC
CAIRAGTGSQREGYNEQFF
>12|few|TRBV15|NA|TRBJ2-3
TGTGCCACCAGCAGAGATACAGATACGCAGTATTTT
CATSRDTDTQYF
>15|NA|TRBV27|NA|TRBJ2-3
TGTGCCAGCAGTTTCTTGCCAGAAAGCACAGATACGCAGTATTTT
CASSFLPESTDTQYF
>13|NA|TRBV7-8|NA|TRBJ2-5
TGTGCCAGCAGCATGGGAATCCAAGAGACCCAGTACTTC
CASSMGIQETQYF
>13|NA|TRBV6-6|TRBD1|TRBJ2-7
TGTGCCGCAGAGGACAGGCAGTCCTACGAGCAGTACTTC
CAAEDRQSYEQYF
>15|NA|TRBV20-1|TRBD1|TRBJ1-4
TGCAGTGCTTCAGGACAGGGCCTGGGTAATGAAAAACTGTTTTTT
CSASGQGLGNEKLFF
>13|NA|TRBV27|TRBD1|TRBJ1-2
TGTGCCAGCAGCCCGCAGGGGGTCTATGGCTACACCTTC
CASSPQGVYGYTF
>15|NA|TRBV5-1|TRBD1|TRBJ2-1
TGCGCCAGCAGCTCAGCCGGGACAGGTCACAATGAGCAGTTCTTC
CASSSAGTGHNEQFF
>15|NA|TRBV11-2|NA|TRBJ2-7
TGTGCCAGCAGCTTAGATGGCAGACCAAACCCCGAGCAGTACTTC
CASSLDGRPNPEQYF
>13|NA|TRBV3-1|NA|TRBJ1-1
TGTGCCAGCAGCCAAGGGGCTGCGGCTGAAGCTTTCTTT
CASSQGAAAEAFF
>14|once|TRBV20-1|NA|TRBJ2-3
TGCAGTGCTTCGAGTCAACCTAGCACAGATACGCAGTATTTT
CSASSQPSTDTQYF
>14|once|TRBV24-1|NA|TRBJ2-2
TGTGCCACAGAGGGCAGGGGGGTCACCGGGGAGCTGTTTTTT
CATEGRGVTGELFF
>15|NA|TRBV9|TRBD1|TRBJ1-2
TGTGCCAGCAGCGTCAGGACAGGGGCCAACTATGGCTACACCTTC
CASSVRTGANYGYTF
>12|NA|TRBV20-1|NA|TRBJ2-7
TGCAGTGCTCCACACCCTAGGGGCGAGCAGTACTTC
CSAPHPRGEQYF
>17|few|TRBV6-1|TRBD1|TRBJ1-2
TGTGCCAGCGGTTCGGGACAGACTATCATGACGGTTTATGGCTACACCTTC
CASGSGQTIMTVYGYTF
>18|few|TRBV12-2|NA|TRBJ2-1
TGTGCAAGTCGCTTAGGCGTACCTAGCGGGAATCCGTGTAGTGAGCAGTTCTTC
CASRLGVPSGNPCSEQFF
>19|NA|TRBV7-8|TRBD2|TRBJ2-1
TGTGCCAGCAGCTTAGTAGGACATAAGACTAGCGGGACTTACAATGAGCAGTTCTTC
CASSLVGHKTSGTYNEQFF
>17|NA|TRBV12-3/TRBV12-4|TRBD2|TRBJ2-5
TGTGCCAGCAGTCGGCTCGGCGTAGCGGGAGGGGAGGAGACCCAGTACTTC
CASSRLGVAGGEETQYF
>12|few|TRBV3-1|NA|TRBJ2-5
TGTGCCAGCAGCCAAGCGGATGAGACCCAGTACTTC
CASSQADETQYF
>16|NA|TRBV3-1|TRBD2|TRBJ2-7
TGTGCCAGCAGCCAAGCAAGAACGGGAGGGGCCTACGAGCAGTACTTC
CASSQARTGGAYEQYF
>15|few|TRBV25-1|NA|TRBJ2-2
TGTGCCAGCAGTGTGTCCGGGTGGGATTCCGGGGAGCTGTTTTTT
CASSVSGWDSGELFF
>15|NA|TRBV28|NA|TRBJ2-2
TGTGCCAGCAGACCCCTCACCCGCGACACCGGGGAGCTGTTTTTT
CASRPLTRDTGELFF
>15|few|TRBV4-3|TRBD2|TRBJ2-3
TGCGCCAGCAGCCAGGTAGCGGGAAGCACAGATACGCAGTATTTT
CASSQVAGSTDTQYF
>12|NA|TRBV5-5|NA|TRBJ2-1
TGTGCCAGCAGCTGGGTCGTGAATGAGCAGTTCTTC
CASSWVVNEQFF
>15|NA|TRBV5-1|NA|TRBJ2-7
TGCGCCAGCAGCTTACGGACGGGAGTTAACTACGAGCAGTACTTC
CASSLRTGVNYEQYF
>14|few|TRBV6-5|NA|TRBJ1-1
TGTGCCTGTAGAGACAGACGGGTGAACACTGAAGCTTTCTTT
CACRDRRVNTEAFF
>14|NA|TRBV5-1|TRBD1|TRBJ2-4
TGCGCCAGCAGCCCACAGGGGGGCAAAAACATTCAGTACTTC
CASSPQGGKNIQYF
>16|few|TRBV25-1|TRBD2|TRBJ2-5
TGTGCCAGCAGCCCGGGACTAGCGGGATCCCAAGAGACCCAGTACTTC
CASSPGLAGSQETQYF
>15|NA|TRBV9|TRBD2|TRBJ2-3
TGTGCCAGCAGCGTAGCGGGACTAAACACAGATACGCAGTATTTT
CASSVAGLNTDTQYF
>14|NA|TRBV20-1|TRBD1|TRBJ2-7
TGCAGTGCTAAACCGGGACAGGGAGTCTACGAGCAGTACTTC
CSAKPGQGVYEQYF
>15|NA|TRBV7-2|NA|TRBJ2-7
TGTGCCAGCAGCTTAATGAGGGGAGGGGGTGAAGAGCAGTACTTC
CASSLMRGGGEEQYF
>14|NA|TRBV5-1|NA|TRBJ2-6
TGCGCCAGCAGCCGATTAGGTGGGGCCAACGTCCTGACTTTC
CASSRLGGANVLTF
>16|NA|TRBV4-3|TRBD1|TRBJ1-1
TGCGCCAGCAGCCATCAACCGGGACAGGGGGCCACTGAAGCTTTCTTT
CASSHQPGQGATEAFF
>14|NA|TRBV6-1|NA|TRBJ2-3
TGTGCCAGCAGACTCGGGGGCTCCGGAGATACGCAGTATTTT
CASRLGGSGDTQYF
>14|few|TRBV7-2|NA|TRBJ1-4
TGTGCCAGCAGTCTCGGAGGGGGGAGCGAAAAACTGTTTTTT
CASSLGGGSEKLFF
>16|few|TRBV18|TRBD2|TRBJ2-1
TGTGCCAGCTCAAAAGATATAGCGGGAGGGCCTTATGAGCAGTTCTTC
CASSKDIAGGPYEQFF
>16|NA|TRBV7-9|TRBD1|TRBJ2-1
TGTGCCAGCAGCTTGGGGTTTCCGGGACAGGAGAATGAGCAGTTCTTC
CASSLGFPGQENEQFF
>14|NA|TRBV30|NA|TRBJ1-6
TGTGCCTGGAGTCTGGGGGACGAAGGATCACCCCTCCACTTT
CAWSLGDEGSPLHF
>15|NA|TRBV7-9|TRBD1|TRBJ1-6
TGTGCCAGCAGCAGACCCGGGACAGATAATTCACCCCTCCACTTT
CASSRPGTDNSPLHF
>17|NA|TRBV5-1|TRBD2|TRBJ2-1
TGCGCCAGCAGCTCCTTCATAACTAGCGGGAGTAGGGATGAGCAGTTCTTC
CASSSFITSGSRDEQFF
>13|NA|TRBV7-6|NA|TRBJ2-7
TGTGCCAGCAGCTTAGCCGTGGGTCACGAGCAGTACTTC
CASSLAVGHEQYF
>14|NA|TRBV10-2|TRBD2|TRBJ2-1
TGCGCCAGCAGTGTGACTAGCGATGAGGGTGAGCAGTTCTTC
CASSVTSDEGEQFF